This T cell receptor (beta chain) was retrieved from a study of blood T cell dynamics during melanoma immunotherapy. On the study more broadly: Standard first-line treatment here was pembrolizumab or nivolumab plus ipilimumab in metastatic melanoma.

This clone was found once. Its antigen is not identified. Regarding the study as a whole: It remained unknown if the driving T cell clones were melanoma-specific.

Time point: week 3, after first cycle of checkpoint inhibitor. Response was assessed by RECIST 1.1 at 12 weeks, except a couple of rapid progressors. CDR1 is SGHTA and CDR2 is FQGNSA in the germline V gene. V lost 3 bases and J 2 bases, leaving 13 bases between the germline ends. The CDR3 length is 15 residues. Every bulk PBMC sample received the same 350 ng of DNA. Some clones are missing from TCRdb's copy, which holds only in-frame ones; the method was immunoSEQ multiplex PCR. The profile covers about 6,000 clones, with just under 80% appearing a single time and 33% taken by the ten largest. The rearrangement joins TRBV7-2 to TRBJ1-1; D is undetermined. The input for sequencing was blood, taken from a patient treated with checkpoint blockade. The receptor's source is a human donor with melanoma. CDR3 bases: TGTGCCAGCAGCTTGGGGTTTAGGCTAAACACTGAAGCTTTCTTT. Translation gives CASSLGFRLNTEAFF.